The next 2 T cell receptor beta chains were all read from a single sample in a study of T cell responses to AZD1222 COVID-19 vaccine. Sequenced by immunoSEQ multiplex PCR; TCRdb stores in-frame clones only, minus some. The data contain around 65,000 clones, roughly 83% of them singletons. The specimen was peripheral blood, collected 28 days after the second AZD1222 dose. The source of these receptors is an adult who received the AZD1222 COVID-19 vaccine.

V usage is TRBV5-4 and J usage is TRBJ2-5; TRBD1 agrees at 9 bases. This CDR3 comprises 14 residues. The trim removed 2 bases at V and 5 bases at J, leaving 4 bases unmatched. Germline lookup yields CDR1 SGHNT and CDR2 YYREEE (reference sequence). This chain's CDR3 is CASSLQGAGETQYF. CDR3 coding DNA: TGTGCCAGCAGCTTACAGGGGGCGGGGGAGACCCAGTACTTC. The full variable domain, rest sourced from reference TRBV5-4 and TRBJ2-5, is ETGVTQSPTHLIKTRGQQVTLRCSSQSGHNTVSWYQQALGQGPQFIFQYYREEENGRGNFPPRFSGLQFPNYSSELNVNALELDDSALYLCASSLQGAGETQYFGPGTRLLVL.

This chain links TRBV7-3 with TRBJ1-1, with unresolved D. V lost 5 bases, J lost 4 bases, and 11 bases lay in between. CDR3 size: 13 residues. Per germline, CDR1 SGHTA and CDR2 FQGTGA. The CDR3 nucleotides are TGTGCCAGCAGCACCGGAGGGAGCACTGAAGCTTTCTTT. It translates to CASSTGGSTEAFF.